This T cell receptor (beta chain) emerged from a study of blood T cells in healthy people across ages (dated by TCRdb to between 2015 and 2016). In terms of the full investigation: In model experiments, template switching captured about one uniquely barcoded TCR beta cDNA molecule for every two T cells. To track age-related changes in TCR beta repertoire diversity, the study relied on deep sequencing normalized with unique cDNA molecular identifiers. Donors were grouped into four age groups: young (average approximately 15 years), middle-aged (approximately 41), aged (around 62) and long-lived (around 80). Donors of different ages were randomly distributed across sequencing lanes to avoid experimental bias. The study analyzed two additional independent replicas of 1 million unique cDNA reads from the same blood draw for two donors, one aged 18 to 29 and one aged 80 or older.

Including the terminal cysteine and phenylalanine, the CDR3 comprises 19 residues. The DNA shown is the 57-base CDR3, in frame from base 1. Taken from the germline V gene, the CDR1 and CDR2 loops are LGHNA and YNFKEQ. V lost 1 base and J lost 1 base, and the count of bases not matched to a germline gene is 6. Preparation of the library involved 5' RACE. Sequencing instrument: Illumina HiSeq 2500. A second PCR of about 6 to 12 cycles was performed with a sample-barcoded 5' primer and a J-beta primer mix. A unique molecular identifier was introduced onto each TCR beta cDNA molecule by a template-switch 5' adaptor carrying 12 random nucleotides. Each sample yielded at least 3 million CDR3-containing paired-end reads. First-strand cDNA synthesis was performed from all RNA using the Mint cDNA synthesis kit, with priming by a TRBC-specific oligonucleotide. Following uracil-DNA glycosylase treatment, all cDNA underwent a first 18-cycle PCR with the universal primers M1SS and BC2_uni_R. As for the authors' bioinformatics: Normalization of each sample was performed by random selection of 1 million high-quality reads, each carrying a distinct molecular identifier. Instead of being binned into consensus sequences, reads that shared molecular identifiers were thrown out. CDR3 identification, clonotype clustering and error correction used MiTCR with a Q25 quality threshold and the strictest error-elimination algorithm. A nonparametric unseen species model with Euler transformation was used to estimate a lower bound on total TCR beta diversity. TCRdb passed the public sequencing reads through fastp at Q25 and MiXCR, retaining productive beta sequences. Rows with a matching CDR3 protein are joined into one entry that keeps the most common DNA and genes. What appears here as the V and J calls and clone size reflects TCRdb's work, not the paper's. This sample has roughly 1,800,000 distinct CDR3 sequences in its table, and around 50% of those were observed once. The ten largest clones represent approximately 2.1% of the sample.

Notes on this clonotype: The antigen it binds to is not known. Nothing much larger sits one base from this clone, and base qualities are not available.

Donors were 39 systemically healthy Caucasian individuals from Russia aged about 6 to 100 years. Each donor gave 8 to 10 milliliters of peripheral blood, collected into EDTA-treated Vacutainer tubes. PBMCs were isolated by Ficoll-Paque density-gradient centrifugation, with at least 6 million obtained per sample. Trizol reagent was used to extract total RNA from the PBMCs, yielding at least 6 micrograms per sample. For every donor, flow cytometry on a PBMC aliquot measured the percentage of naive CD45RAhigh/CD27high T cells. Summary of the overall study and its limitations: Total diversity estimates from one million sequenced T cells were considered lower bounds and underestimates. The long-lived group showed more naive CD4+ T cells, fewer expanded clones and increased TCR diversity than the aged group, suggesting age selection. Because the CMV infection status of the donors was unknown, age-related changes in expanded clonotypes may potentially have been confounded. As age increased, observed TCR beta diversity per million T cells dropped in a roughly linear way, and a significant reduction was already evident by age roughly 40. Conclusive comparison of naive and antigen-experienced compartments was prevented by the profiling of bulk unsorted PBMCs. Observed TCR beta diversity correlated strongly with the percentage of naive T cells measured by flow cytometry.

The chain uses TRBV4-2 and TRBJ2-6; 11 middle bases align to TRBD1. The sequencing sample was made of blood. The TCR originated in a woman aged 40 to 50 in good health. The CDR3 sequence is CASSQGSGTGGSGANVLTF. The DNA is TGTGCCAGCAGCCAAGGGTCCGGGACAGGGGGGTCTGGGGCCAACGTCCTGACTTTC.